This T cell receptor (beta chain) was identified in a study of T cell clonotyping in hematopoietic cell transplantation. TCRdb's copy holds only in-frame clones and misses some; the assay was immunoSEQ multiplex PCR. The table records under 45,000 clones, around 90% of them present only once. After removal of 5 bases from V and 11 bases from J, the junction contained 14 bases not matched to a gene. The CDR3 runs to 14 residues. Germline values: CDR1 SGHTA, CDR2 FQGTGA. A remark on this clone: The antigen is unknown.

General study points: Recipient TCR diversity dropped after transplant; expanded clonotypes rose from day 30 to 180. Few recipient clonotypes overlapped donors; over 95% were de novo at given depth. Cells were unsorted, so CD4 and CD8 contributions were not separated. Graft donor and pretransplant recipient Inverse Simpson Index values predicted broader posttransplant TCR diversity.

The chain joins TRBV7-3 to TRBJ2-7; TRBD1 matches 8 bases. The receptor's source is a woman between 40 and 55 years old in good health. Some clones in this sample may be carry-over from other donors' samples. Sequencing used peripheral blood mononuclear cells. The chain's CDR3 is CASSGGRQGAKEYF. The CDR3 DNA follows: TGTGCCAGCAGCGGGGGGCGGCAGGGGGCTAAGGAGTACTTC.